One sample yielded the 19 T cell receptor beta chains listed below, sequenced in a study of cytomegalovirus exposure and HLA in healthy donors. Primers included in the PCR were 60 Vbeta and 13 Jbeta primers. Assay used: immunoSEQ multiplex PCR; TCRdb lists only in-frame clones, some missing. The sample yields under 200,000 clones, 77% seen once. Sequencing was carried out using PBMCs. The receptors derive from a man aged 30 to 39 in good health and CMV-seropositive.

This chain connects TRBV12-5 to TRBJ2-7, with 7 bases fitting TRBD1. Losses at the gene ends were 0 bases for V and 3 bases for J; bases not matched to a gene: 8. Germline CDR1 and CDR2: LGHNT and FRNRAP. The CDR3 is 16 residues long. In nucleotides, the CDR3 is TGTGCTAGTGGTTTGGTTATCAAGGGGGCGCACTACGAGCAGTACTTC. Its translation: CASGLVIKGAHYEQYF.

This clone was picked up a small number of times. The chain employs TRBV6-5 and TRBJ1-2; 8 nucleotides agree with TRBD1. The CDR3 has 12 amino acids. Germline V gives CDR1 MNHEY, CDR2 SVGAGI. The trim removed 6 bases at V and 8 bases at J, leaving 5 bases unmatched. This chain's CDR3 is CASSLDREGYTF. The CDR3 nucleotides are TGTGCCAGCAGCCTGGACAGGGAAGGCTACACCTTC.

The DNA for the CDR3 is TGTGCCAGCAGCTCCAAATTCGGGGGGCAAGTCGGGGAGCTGTTTTTT. This translates into CASSSKFGGQVGELFF. The chain is built from TRBV7-6 and TRBJ2-2; TRBD2 is a possible D gene (7 bases). Deletions cut 4 bases from V and 7 bases from J, with 19 bases between. The CDR3 consists of 16 residues. Germline CDR1 SGHVS, CDR2 FNYEAQ.

In its sample, this clone was seen once. The chain uses TRBV10-3 and TRBJ1-1; 9 bases fit TRBD1. This CDR3 contains 14 residues. Looked up from germline, CDR1 is ENHRY and CDR2 is SYGVKD. V shed 9 bases and J 4 bases; nucleotides not matched to a gene: 9. CDR3 sequence: CAMRDRVESTEAFF. CDR3 bases: TGTGCCATGCGGGACAGGGTCGAGAGCACTGAAGCTTTCTTT.

V usage is TRBV25-1 and J usage is TRBJ2-5, with 9 bases lining up with TRBD1. Trimming at V came to 3 bases and at J to 5 bases, leaving 7 bases not matched to a gene. This CDR3 is 15 amino acids long. The germline CDR1 and CDR2 sequences are MGHDK and SYGVNS. CDR3: CASSEAAGQGETQYF. DNA for the CDR3: TGTGCCAGCAGTGAGGCCGCCGGACAGGGGGAGACCCAGTACTTC.

This clone was observed once. V gene TRBV15 combines with J gene TRBJ1-2; D ambiguous. Trimming stripped 3 bases from V and 8 bases from J, with 10 bases between. The CDR3 covers 12 residues. Germline V gene data show CDR1 as LNHNV and CDR2 as YYDKDF (reference sequence). CDR3 DNA sequence: TGTGCCACCAGCAGTTGGCCGGGGGGCTACACCTTC. Translating it yields CATSSWPGGYTF.

V and J are TRBV7-3 and TRBJ1-1, with 8 bases lining up with TRBD1. Germline V gene sequence: CDR1 SGHTA, CDR2 FQGTGA. V was pared by 6 bases and J by 3 bases, with 3 bases of the junction left unmatched. The CDR3 length is 13 residues. CDR3 region: CASRQTGDTEAFF. The CDR3 DNA reads TGTGCCAGCAGGCAGACAGGGGACACTGAAGCTTTCTTT.

The chain recombines TRBV29-1 with TRBJ2-5, with D unclear. The assigned J gene may be wrong: the sequence end matches TRBJ2-7 better. CDR1 is SQVTM, CDR2 ANQGSEA, per germline. There are 14 residues in the CDR3. This chain's CDR3 is CSVEGPQETYEQYF. CDR3 DNA sequence: TGCAGCGTTGAAGGTCCCCAGGAAACCTACGAGCAGTACTTC.

The chain couples TRBV7-2 to TRBJ2-5; a possible D gene is TRBD1 (5 bases). The CDR3 has 14 amino acids. Germline CDR1 is SGHTA and CDR2 is FQGNSA. Deletions cut 6 bases from V and 1 base from J, with 12 bases between. CDR3 region: CASRPDRIQETQYF. DNA for the CDR3: TGTGCCAGCAGACCCGACAGAATCCAAGAGACCCAGTACTTC.

This sequence joins TRBV6-4 and TRBJ2-7; 9 nucleotides line up with TRBD1. The J segment lost 7 bases and the V segment lost 0 bases, leaving 7 bases of the junction unmatched. CDR1 MRHNA and CDR2 SNTAGT come from the germline V gene. The length of the CDR3 is 15 residues. The CDR3 DNA is TGTGCCAGCAGTGACTCTGACAGGGGGGTTGGGGAGCAGTACTTC. It yields the protein CASSDSDRGVGEQYF.

The chain uses TRBV7-9 and TRBJ1-4, with TRBD1 matching over 8 bases. The CDR3 runs to 16 residues. Germline CDR1 reads SEHNR; CDR2 reads FQNEAQ (reference sequence). The V segment lost 1 base and the J segment 2 bases; nucleotides outside the gene matches: 3. The CDR3 region is CASSLGGQVTNEKLFF. The DNA of the CDR3 is TGTGCCAGCAGCTTAGGGGGACAGGTGACTAATGAAAAACTGTTTTTT.

The chain recombines TRBV30 with TRBJ1-2; TRBD1 agrees at 9 bases. Looked up from germline, CDR1 is GTSNPN and CDR2 is SVGIG (reference sequence). Trimming cost V 8 bases and J 7 bases; bases outside gene matches: 8. The CDR3 is 12 amino acids. CDR3: CALSGQGLGYTF. CDR3 DNA sequence: TGTGCCCTGTCGGGACAGGGTCTTGGCTACACCTTC.

The J gene is TRBJ2-2, the V gene TRBV19; a weak D match, TRBD2 (5 bases). The V gene's germline CDR1 is LNHDA and CDR2 SQIVND (reference sequence). V was pared by 3 bases and J by 4 bases, with 9 bases between. The CDR3 has 14 residues. The CDR3 loop reads CASSIGGFTGELFF. CDR3 DNA sequence: TGTGCCAGTAGTATTGGAGGCTTCACCGGGGAGCTGTTTTTT. The full variable domain, with the rest looked up from reference TRBV19 and TRBJ2-2, is DGGITQSPKYLFRKEGQNVTLSCEQNLNHDAMYWYRQDPGQGLRLIYYSQIVNDFQKGDIAEGYSVSREKKESFPLTVTSAQKNPTAFYLCASSIGGFTGELFFGEGSRLTVL.

The chain links TRBV19 to TRBJ1-6; 7 bases are a match to TRBD1. Trimming took 7 bases from V and 10 from J; bases not matched to a gene: 13. This CDR3 is built from 15 residues. The germline gives CDR1 LNHDA, CDR2 SQIVND (reference sequence). CDR3 amino acids: CASTNRTGLRSPLHF. DNA of the CDR3: TGTGCCAGTACCAACCGGACAGGTCTTCGGTCACCCCTCCACTTT.

The rearrangement links TRBV18 to TRBJ2-2; TRBD1 matches at 7 bases. With 2 bases clipped from V and 2 bases from J, the junction kept 5 bases outside the gene matches. The CDR3 sequence is 16 residues long. Germline V gives CDR1 KGHSH, CDR2 LQKENI. The CDR3, as DNA: TGTGCCAGCTCACCAACCGGGACAGCTAACACCGGGGAGCTGTTTTTT. Residues: CASSPTGTANTGELFF.

The rearrangement joins TRBV5-1 to TRBJ2-5, with 7 bases identical to TRBD1. V trimming: 5 bases; J trimming: 1 base; junction bases outside the gene matches: 5. CDR3 length: 14 residues. CDR1 is SGHRS, CDR2 YFSETQ, per germline. The CDR3 loop reads CASSLTGLQETQYF. The CDR3 DNA reads TGCGCCAGCAGTTTGACAGGGCTCCAAGAGACCCAGTACTTC.

This clone appeared a few times. This chain uses TRBV30 with TRBJ2-2; 9 bases are shared with TRBD1. Germline V gene sequence: CDR1 GTSNPN, CDR2 SVGIG (reference sequence). After removal of 5 bases from V and 5 bases from J, the junction contained 3 bases not matched to a gene. CDR3 length: 13 residues. CDR3: CAWDRGGTGELFF. CDR3 coding DNA: TGTGCCTGGGACAGGGGGGGGACCGGGGAGCTGTTTTTT.

This clone was counted a single time. This rearrangement joins TRBV5-6 to TRBJ2-1, with 9 bases fitting TRBD1. The V gene end was trimmed by 3 bases and the J gene end by 9 bases; junction bases not matched to a gene: 4. The CDR3 sequence is 13 residues long. The germline gives CDR1 SGHDT, CDR2 YYEEEE. The CDR3 coding sequence is TGTGCCAGCAGCTGGGACAGGGCAGGTGAGCAGTTCTTC. It codes for CASSWDRAGEQFF.

This chain joins TRBV2 and TRBJ1-1, with D possibly being TRBD1 (5 bases). Trimming removed 5 bases from V and 1 base from J, with 11 bases in between. Germline CDR1 is SNHLY and CDR2 is FYNNEI. CDR3 length: 14 residues. The CDR3 sequence: CASSTWDSNTEAFF. CDR3 coding DNA: TGTGCCAGCAGTACGTGGGACTCGAACACTGAAGCTTTCTTT.